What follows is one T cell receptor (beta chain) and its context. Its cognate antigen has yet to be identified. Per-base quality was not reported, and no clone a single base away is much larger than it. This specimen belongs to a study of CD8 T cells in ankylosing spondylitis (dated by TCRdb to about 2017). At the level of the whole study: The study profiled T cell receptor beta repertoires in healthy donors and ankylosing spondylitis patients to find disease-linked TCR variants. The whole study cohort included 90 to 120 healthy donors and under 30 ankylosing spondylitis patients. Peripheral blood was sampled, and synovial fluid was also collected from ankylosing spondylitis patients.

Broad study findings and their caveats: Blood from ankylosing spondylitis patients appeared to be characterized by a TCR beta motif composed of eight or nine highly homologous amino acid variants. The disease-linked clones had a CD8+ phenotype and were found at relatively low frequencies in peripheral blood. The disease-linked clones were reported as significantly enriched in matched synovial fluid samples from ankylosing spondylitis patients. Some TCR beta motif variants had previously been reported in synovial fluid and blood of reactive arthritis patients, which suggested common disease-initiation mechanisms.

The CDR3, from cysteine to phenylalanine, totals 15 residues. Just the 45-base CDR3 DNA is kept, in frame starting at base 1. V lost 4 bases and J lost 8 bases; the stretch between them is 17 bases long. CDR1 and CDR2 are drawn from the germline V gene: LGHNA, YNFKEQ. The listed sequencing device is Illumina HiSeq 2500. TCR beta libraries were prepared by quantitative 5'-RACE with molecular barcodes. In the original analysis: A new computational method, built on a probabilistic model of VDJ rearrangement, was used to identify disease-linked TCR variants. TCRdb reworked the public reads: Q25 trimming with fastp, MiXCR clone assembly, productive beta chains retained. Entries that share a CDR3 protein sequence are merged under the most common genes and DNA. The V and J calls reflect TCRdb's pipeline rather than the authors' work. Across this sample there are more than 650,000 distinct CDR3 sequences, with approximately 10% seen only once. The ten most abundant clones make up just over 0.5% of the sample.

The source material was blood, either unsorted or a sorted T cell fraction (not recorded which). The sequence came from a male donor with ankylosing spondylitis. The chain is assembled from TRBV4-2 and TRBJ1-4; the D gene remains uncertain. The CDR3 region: CASSLRHPLREKLFF. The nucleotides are TGTGCCAGCAGCCTTCGACACCCCCTAAGAGAAAAACTGTTTTTT.